The present T cell receptor (beta chain) was sequenced within a study of neurological immune-mediated disorders (dated by TCRdb to about 2019). About the study as a whole: Using UMI-based sequencing, the study compared peripheral blood TCR-beta repertoires from patients with HTLV-I-associated myelopathy (HAM/TSP), patients with multiple sclerosis, and healthy controls. Each longitudinal HAM/TSP and healthy donor was sampled at 3 time-points spaced at roughly 3-40 month intervals. The approximately 99 TCR-beta libraries included longitudinal samples, technical triplicates and paired sorted CD4+ and CD8+ T-cell subsets alongside PBMC samples. The cohort comprised 68 subjects: some 14 HAM/TSP patients, 34 multiple sclerosis patients and 20 healthy controls.

At least ten counts were recorded for this clonotype. Its antigen has not been determined. No much larger clone exists at a distance of one base, and base qualities are not known. cDNA was synthesized by template-switch 5'RACE using a primer with a 10-nucleotide random unique molecular identifier that tagged each TCR transcript. Over 180 million TCR-beta sequences, covering 15-18 subjects, were produced in each sequencing run. The RNeasy kit was used for extraction of total RNA. The KAPA Real-time Library Amplification kit was used to amplify TCR-beta VDJ regions with primers targeting the TCR constant region and the 5'RACE anchor. A first PCR added sample indexes and Illumina adaptors, after which a second PCR increased the library yield. After Ampure bead purification, the TCR product of roughly 650 bp was size-selected on a 2% E-gel SizeSelection system. Before pooling, library quality was assessed on a Bioanalyzer, concentration was determined with Qubit, and library quantification was performed with the Kapa Library Quantification kit. Paired-end 2 x 150 bp sequencing of the libraries was performed on an Illumina HiSeq 2500. To increase sequence diversity, roughly 24-32% phiX was spiked into each library pool. In the authors' own workflow: Quality-filtered reads were processed with the UMI-based MiGEC pipeline, which removed over 75% of raw TCR sequences during error correction. VDJ genes were aligned to IMGT germline references, and clonotypes were defined by unique CDR3 amino acid sequence plus V-J genes. Clonal expansion, Shannon diversity and CDR3 relatedness were evaluated with VDJtools (CalcPairwiseDistances, ClusterSamples), while phylogenetic trees were built in CLCbio workbench. Expanded clones were defined as having at least 8 unique UMIs, based on coefficient-of-variation modelling across technical triplicates. TCRdb reanalyzed the raw reads on its own, using fastp at Q25 for trimming and MiXCR for clone calling, and kept in-frame beta chains. Entries are consolidated by CDR3 protein sequence, retaining the most common genes and DNA. TCRdb, rather than the study authors, made the V and J calls. The sample table lists roughly 61,000 distinct CDR3 sequences, about 11% of them with a count of one. Of the sample, around 7% falls within the top ten clones.

Per the publication, the time point label means: longitudinal time-point 1 (baseline). Unsorted PBMC libraries were generated from 2 million PBMCs stored in RNAlater at -80 °C until RNA extraction. PBMCs were separated from peripheral blood using Ficoll-Hypaque density gradient centrifugation and then cryopreserved in liquid nitrogen. Beyond this particular receptor, the publication reports: No identical CDR3 amino acid sequences were shared among expanded clones across subjects, suggesting private TCR-beta repertoires in all groups. The highest TCR clonal expansion was observed in HAM/TSP patients, whereas the lowest was observed in MS patients, even when compared with healthy controls.

The sample taken for sequencing was PBMCs. The origin of this receptor is a male donor with HTLV-1-associated myelopathy (HAM/TSP).

The DNA reads TGTGCCAGCCAAGGCAGGGGTGCGAACACCGGGGAGCTGTTTTTT. Translated, it gives CASQGRGANTGELFF. The chain is made from TRBV9 and TRBJ2-2; perhaps TRBD1 is the D gene, with 6 bases matching. V and J are truncated by 7 bases and 0 bases respectively, leaving an intervening sequence of 13 bases. CDR1 and CDR2, looked up from the germline V gene, are SGDLS and YYNGEE. The CDR3, cysteine through phenylalanine, is 15 amino acids long. The CDR3 DNA has 45 bases and is translated from base 1. Here the CDR3 is joined to the reference TRBV9 and TRBJ2-2 genes, and the full variable domain is: DSGVTQTPKHLITATGQRVTLRCSPRSGDLSVYWYQQSLDQGLQFLIQYYNGEERAKGNILERFSAQQFPDLHSELNLSSLELGDSALYFCASQGRGANTGELFFGEGSRLTVL.